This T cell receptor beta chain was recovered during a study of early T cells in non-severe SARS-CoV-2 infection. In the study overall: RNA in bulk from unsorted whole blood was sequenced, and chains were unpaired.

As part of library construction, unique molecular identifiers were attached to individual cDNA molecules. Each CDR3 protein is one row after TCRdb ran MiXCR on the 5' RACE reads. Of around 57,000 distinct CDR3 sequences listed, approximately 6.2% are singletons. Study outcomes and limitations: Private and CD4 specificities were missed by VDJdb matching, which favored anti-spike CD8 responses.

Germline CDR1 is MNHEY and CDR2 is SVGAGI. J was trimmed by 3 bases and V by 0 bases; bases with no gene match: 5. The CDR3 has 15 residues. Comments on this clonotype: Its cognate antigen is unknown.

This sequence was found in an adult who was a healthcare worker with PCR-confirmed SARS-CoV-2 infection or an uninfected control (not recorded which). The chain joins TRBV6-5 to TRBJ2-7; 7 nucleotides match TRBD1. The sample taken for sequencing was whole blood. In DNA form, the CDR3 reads TGTGCCAGCAGTTACTCGACCCAGGGGGTCTACGAGCAGTACTTC. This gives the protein CASSYSTQGVYEQYF.